This TCR beta chain derives from a study of blood T cell repertoires in COVID-19. This CDR3 has 19 amino acids. In the original processing: Scientists estimated how many nucleated cells there were by amplifying reference gene primers. Some clones are missing from TCRdb's copy, which holds only in-frame ones; the method was immunoSEQ multiplex PCR. That table gives V, J and clone size, and the DNA gave D and trimming. The sample contains roughly 71,000 clones, around 85% of which appear only once. This TCR was recovered from a man aged 50 to 59 with acute or convalescent COVID-19. Sequenced material: peripheral blood. The chain is built from TRBV21-1 and TRBJ2-7; the D call TRBD1 from the table was never checked on the DNA. TRBV21-1 constitutes a pseudogene. CDR3: CASTTWGTTGKESSYEQYF. The CDR3 nucleotides read TGTGCCAGCACCACTTGGGGGACGACAGGGAAAGAGAGCTCCTACGAGCAGTACTTC.